This TCR beta chain was sequenced during a study of blood T cell repertoires in COVID-19. Study background: Italy, Spain and the United States were the sources of the convalescent and acute COVID-19 samples. Nucleic acid was either cDNA or gDNA, and it came from T cells, B-cell-depleted T cells, or PBMCs.

Sequencing used immunoSEQ multiplex PCR; TCRdb keeps in-frame clones, though not all of them. The sample lists 250,000 to 350,000 clones, 85% occurring once. The receptor was derived from a woman in her 50s who had recovered from COVID-19. Sequencing was performed on PBMCs or T cells enriched from blood (not recorded which).

The DNA for the CDR3 is TGTGCCAGCAGCTTTGTAGGGGCGGAGCAGCCCCAGCATTTT. Residues: CASSFVGAEQPQHF. V usage is TRBV5-5 and J usage is TRBJ1-5; D possibly corresponds to TRBD1 (5 bases). Germline V gene sequence: CDR1 SGHKS, CDR2 YYEKEE (reference sequence). V was cut by 2 bases and J by 7 bases, with 13 bases left in between. The CDR3 has 14 amino acids.